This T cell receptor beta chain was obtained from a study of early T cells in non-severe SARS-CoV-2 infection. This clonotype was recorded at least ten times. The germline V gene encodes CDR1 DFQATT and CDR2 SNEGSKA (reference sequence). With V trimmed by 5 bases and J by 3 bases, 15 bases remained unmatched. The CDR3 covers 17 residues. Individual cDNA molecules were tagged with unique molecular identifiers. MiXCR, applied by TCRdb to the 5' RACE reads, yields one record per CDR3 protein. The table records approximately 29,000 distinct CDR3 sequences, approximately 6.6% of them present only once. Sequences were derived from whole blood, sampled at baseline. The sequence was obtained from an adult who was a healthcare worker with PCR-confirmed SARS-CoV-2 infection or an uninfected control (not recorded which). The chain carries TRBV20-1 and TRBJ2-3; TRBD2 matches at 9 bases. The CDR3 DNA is TGCAGTGCTCCGCGCCGGCTTAGCGGGAGACGAACAGATACGCAGTATTTT. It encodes CSAPRRLSGRRTDTQYF.